The clone carrying this T cell receptor beta chain was observed a few times. Its specificity is unknown. Stable disease denoted Graves' hyperthyroidism without ophthalmopathy progression within 18 months. Trimming pared 10 bases from V and 6 bases from J, leaving 13 bases between. The CDR3 length is 11 residues. CDR1 and CDR2 (germline): ENHRY, SYGVKD. The data were obtained in a study of T cells in Graves' hyperthyroidism and ophthalmopathy. Study results and limitations: Most thyroid clonotypes expanded above 0.001 appeared in blood too.

Amplified TCR beta CDR3 regions derived from RNA transcripts. HTBI primers were employed in a first-round RT-PCR of the TCR CDR3. TCRdb analysed the multiplex PCR reads with MiXCR anew, one entry per CDR3 protein. The sample records roughly 350,000 distinct CDR3 sequences, 14% being singletons. The TCR comes from a woman aged 25 to 39 with Graves' hyperthyroidism. The sample was blood. The chain employs TRBV10-3 and TRBJ2-7, with D maybe TRBD2 (5 bases). Here the CDR3 DNA reads TGTGCCACCTCGCCCGGGGTCGAGCAGTACTTC. Protein product: CATSPGVEQYF.